The subject of this entry is one T cell receptor beta chain. This entry comes from a study of shared clonotypes between healthy human individuals. The CDR3 runs 14 residues. With 8 bases clipped from V and 10 bases from J, the junction kept 10 bases outside the gene matches. From germline, CDR1 is LNHDA and CDR2 SQIVND (reference sequence). Some clones are missing from TCRdb's copy, which holds only in-frame ones; the method was immunoSEQ multiplex PCR. The sample records approximately 500,000 clones, roughly 95% being singletons. The sequence derives from a woman in her twenties or thirties in good health. The chain links TRBV19 to TRBJ1-6; 8 bases are shared with TRBD1. What was sequenced was naive CD4+ T cells sorted from blood. Indicated subset: CD45RA+ positively selected. CDR3 sequence reads: CASHFQGAGSPLHF. The CDR3 DNA reads as TGTGCCAGTCACTTCCAGGGGGCAGGATCACCCCTCCACTTT. The variable domain in full, with the rest retrieved from reference TRBV19 and TRBJ1-6, is DGGITQSPKYLFRKEGQNVTLSCEQNLNHDAMYWYRQDPGQGLRLIYYSQIVNDFQKGDIAEGYSVSREKKESFPLTVTSAQKNPTAFYLCASHFQGAGSPLHFGNGTRLTVT.